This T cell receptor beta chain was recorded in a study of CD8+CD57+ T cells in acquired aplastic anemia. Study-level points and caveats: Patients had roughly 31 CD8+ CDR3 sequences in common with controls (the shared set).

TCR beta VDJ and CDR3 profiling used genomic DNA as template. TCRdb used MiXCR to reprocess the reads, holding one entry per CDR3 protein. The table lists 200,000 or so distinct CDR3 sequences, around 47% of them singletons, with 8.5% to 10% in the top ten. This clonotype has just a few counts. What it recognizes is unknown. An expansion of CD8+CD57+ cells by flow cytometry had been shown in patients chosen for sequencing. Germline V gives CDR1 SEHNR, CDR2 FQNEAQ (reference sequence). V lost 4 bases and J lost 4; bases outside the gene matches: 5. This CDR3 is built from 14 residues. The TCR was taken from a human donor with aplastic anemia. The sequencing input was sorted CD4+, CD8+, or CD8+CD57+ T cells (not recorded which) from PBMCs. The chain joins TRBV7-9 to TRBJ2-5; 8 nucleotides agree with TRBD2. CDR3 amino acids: CASSSGLEVETQYF. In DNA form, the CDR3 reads TGTGCCAGCAGCTCGGGACTAGAAGTAGAGACCCAGTACTTC.